The following is a T cell receptor beta chain sequence with its context. The antigen is not known. 60 Vbeta and 13 Jbeta primers were used in PCR. Only in-frame clones appear in the TCRdb table, and some are missing; sequencing was by immunoSEQ multiplex PCR. The top ten clones hold around 2% of a sample with about 130,000 clones, around 78% of them seen once. This sample is drawn from a study of cytomegalovirus exposure and HLA in healthy donors. The CDR3 has 17 amino acids. Trimming cost V 1 base and J 6 bases; bases outside gene matches: 8. Germline CDR1 reads SGHNT; CDR2 reads YENEEA. Study findings and constraints: Specificity of a few CMV-associated chains for CMV antigens was verified in vitro.

The chain couples TRBV11-3 to TRBJ2-1; 11 bases are shared with TRBD2. This receptor was identified in a woman aged 35 to 49 in good health and CMV-seronegative. The specimen sequenced was PBMCs. The CDR3 sequence: CASSLGGLAGGRNEQFF. Written as DNA, the CDR3 is TGTGCCAGCAGCTTAGGAGGTCTAGCGGGGGGTCGCAATGAGCAGTTCTTC.